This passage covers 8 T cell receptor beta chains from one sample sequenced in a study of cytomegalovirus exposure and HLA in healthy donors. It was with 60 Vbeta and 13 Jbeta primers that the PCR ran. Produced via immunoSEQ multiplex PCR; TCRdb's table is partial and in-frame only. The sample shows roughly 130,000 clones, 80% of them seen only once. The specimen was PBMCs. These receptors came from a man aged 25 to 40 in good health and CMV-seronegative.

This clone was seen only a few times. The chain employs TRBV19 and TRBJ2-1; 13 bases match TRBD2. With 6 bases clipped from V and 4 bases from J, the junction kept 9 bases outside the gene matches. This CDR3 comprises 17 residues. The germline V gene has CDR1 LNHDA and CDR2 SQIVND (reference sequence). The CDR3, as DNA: TGTGCCAGTAGAGGGACTAGCGGGATTCCCATGTACAATGAGCAGTTCTTC. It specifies CASRGTSGIPMYNEQFF.

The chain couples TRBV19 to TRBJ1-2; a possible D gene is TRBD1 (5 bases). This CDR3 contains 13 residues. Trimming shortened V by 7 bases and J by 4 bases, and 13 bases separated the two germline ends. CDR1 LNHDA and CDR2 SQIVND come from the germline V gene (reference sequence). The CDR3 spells CASIGVLSYGYTF. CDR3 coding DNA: TGTGCCAGTATAGGGGTACTTTCCTATGGCTACACCTTC. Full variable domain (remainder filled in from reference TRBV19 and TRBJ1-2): DGGITQSPKYLFRKEGQNVTLSCEQNLNHDAMYWYRQDPGQGLRLIYYSQIVNDFQKGDIAEGYSVSREKKESFPLTVTSAQKNPTAFYLCASIGVLSYGYTFGSGTRLTVV.

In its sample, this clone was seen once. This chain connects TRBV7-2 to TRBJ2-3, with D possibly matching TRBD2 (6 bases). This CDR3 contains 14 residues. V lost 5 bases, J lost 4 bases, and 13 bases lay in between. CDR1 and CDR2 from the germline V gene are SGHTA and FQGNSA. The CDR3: CASSPGLTPDTQYF. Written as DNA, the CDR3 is TGTGCCAGCAGCCCGGGACTGACCCCAGATACGCAGTATTTT.

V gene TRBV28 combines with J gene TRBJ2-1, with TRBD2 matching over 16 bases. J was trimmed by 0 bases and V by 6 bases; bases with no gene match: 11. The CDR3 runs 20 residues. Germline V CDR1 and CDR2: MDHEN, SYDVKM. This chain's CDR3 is CASRGTSGRVGLSSYNEQFF. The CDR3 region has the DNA TGTGCCAGCAGAGGGACTAGCGGGAGGGTGGGTTTGAGCTCCTACAATGAGCAGTTCTTC. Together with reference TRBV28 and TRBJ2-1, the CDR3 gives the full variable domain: DVKVTQSSRYLVKRTGEKVFLECVQDMDHENMFWYRQDPGLGLRLIYFSYDVKMKEKGDIPEGYSVSREKKERFSLILESASTNQTSMYLCASRGTSGRVGLSSYNEQFFGPGTRLTVL.

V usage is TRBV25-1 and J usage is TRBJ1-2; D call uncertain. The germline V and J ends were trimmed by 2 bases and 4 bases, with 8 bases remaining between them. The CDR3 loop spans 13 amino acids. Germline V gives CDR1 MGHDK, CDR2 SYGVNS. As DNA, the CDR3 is TGTGCCAGCAGTGAAGGCAGTTTCTATGGCTACACCTTC. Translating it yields CASSEGSFYGYTF.

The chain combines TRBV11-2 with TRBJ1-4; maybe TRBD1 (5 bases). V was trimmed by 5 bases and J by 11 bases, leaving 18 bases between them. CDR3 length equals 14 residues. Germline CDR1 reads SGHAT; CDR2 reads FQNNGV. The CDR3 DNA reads TGTGCCAGCAGCCCAGTGGGGGGGACGGCGAAACTGTTTTTT. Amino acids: CASSPVGGTAKLFF.

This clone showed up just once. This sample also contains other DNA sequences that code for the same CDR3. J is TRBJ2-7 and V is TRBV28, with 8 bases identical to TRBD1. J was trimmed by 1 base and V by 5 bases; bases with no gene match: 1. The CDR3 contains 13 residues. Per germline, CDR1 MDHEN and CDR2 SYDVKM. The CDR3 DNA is TGTGCCAGCAGTCGACAGGGGTCCTACGAGCAGTACTTC. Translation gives CASSRQGSYEQYF. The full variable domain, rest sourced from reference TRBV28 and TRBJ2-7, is DVKVTQSSRYLVKRTGEKVFLECVQDMDHENMFWYRQDPGLGLRLIYFSYDVKMKEKGDIPEGYSVSREKKERFSLILESASTNQTSMYLCASSRQGSYEQYFGPGTRLTVT.

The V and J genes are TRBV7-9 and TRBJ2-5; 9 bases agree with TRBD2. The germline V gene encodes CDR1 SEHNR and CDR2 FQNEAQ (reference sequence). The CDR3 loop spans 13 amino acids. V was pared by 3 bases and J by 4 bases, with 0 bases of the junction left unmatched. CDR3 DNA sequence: TGTGCCAGCAGCTTTAGCGGGAGAGAGACCCAGTACTTC. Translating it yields CASSFSGRETQYF.